This TCR beta chain emerged from a study of control samples from healthy donors and cancer patients. Profiled with immunoSEQ multiplex PCR; TCRdb holds only in-frame clones, not every one. Here the sample spans about 130,000 clones, about 92% being singletons. Specimen: PBMCs. This sequence originates from an older man with head and neck cancer.

The chain's CDR3 is CATQSGQANQPQHF. For the CDR3, the DNA is TGTGCCACCCAGTCCGGACAGGCGAATCAGCCCCAGCATTTT. The chain has TRBV24-1 and TRBJ1-5; 7 bases are a match to TRBD1. V dropped 9 bases and J dropped 4; count of bases not matched to a gene: 8. The germline CDR1 and CDR2 sequences are KGHDR and SFDVKD. There are 14 residues in the CDR3.